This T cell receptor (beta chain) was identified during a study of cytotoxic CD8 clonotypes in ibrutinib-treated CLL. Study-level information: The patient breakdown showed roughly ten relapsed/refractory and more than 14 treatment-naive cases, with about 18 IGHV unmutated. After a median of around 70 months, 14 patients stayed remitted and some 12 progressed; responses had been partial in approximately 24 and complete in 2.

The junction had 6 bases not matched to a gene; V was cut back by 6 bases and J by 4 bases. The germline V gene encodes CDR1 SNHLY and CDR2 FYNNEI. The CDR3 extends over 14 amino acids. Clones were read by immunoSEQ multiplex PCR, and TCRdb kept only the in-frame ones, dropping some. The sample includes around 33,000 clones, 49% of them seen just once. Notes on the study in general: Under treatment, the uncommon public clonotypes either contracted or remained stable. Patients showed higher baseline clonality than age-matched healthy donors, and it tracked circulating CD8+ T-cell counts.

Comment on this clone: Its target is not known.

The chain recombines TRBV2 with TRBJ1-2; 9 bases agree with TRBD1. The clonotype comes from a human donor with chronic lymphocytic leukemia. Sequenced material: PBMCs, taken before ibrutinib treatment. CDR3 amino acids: CASRDRGFLYGYTF. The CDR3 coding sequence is TGTGCCAGCAGGGACAGGGGCTTCCTCTATGGCTACACCTTC. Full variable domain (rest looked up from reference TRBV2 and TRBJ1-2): EPEVTQTPSHQVTQMGQEVILRCVPISNHLYFYWYRQILGQKVEFLVSFYNNEISEKSEIFDDQFSVERPDGSNFTLKIRSTKLEDSAMYFCASRDRGFLYGYTFGSGTRLTVV.